This TCR beta chain was sequenced during a study of long-term antiretroviral therapy in people with HIV. Study information: It was about a decade after the earliest samples that the 2015 immediate-ART recommendation appeared. Study-level findings and limits: Specimen acquisition occurred between about 2004 and 2018, potentially under older ART regimens. Subsequent to ART, diversity was augmented yet persisted below that of transplant donor controls.

Germline V gene lookup returns CDR1 LNHDA and CDR2 SQIVND (reference sequence). CDR3 length: 14 amino acids. The V end lost 3 bases, the J end lost 5 bases, and 10 bases lay between the germline ends. The authors ran the immunoSEQ assay, v3.0, at survey level. The assay was immunoSEQ multiplex PCR, and TCRdb's table has in-frame clones only and misses some. The table lists 38,000 or so clones, around 93% of them singletons. Comment on this clone: Its cognate antigen is unknown.

This TCR was sampled from a man aged 25-40 years with HIV. The chain couples TRBV19 to TRBJ2-2, with D perhaps matching TRBD2 (5 bases). Sequencing was performed on unsorted PBMCs, taken 9 to 9.5 years after starting antiretroviral therapy. CDR3 sequence: CASSISGRTGELFF. In nucleotides, the CDR3 is TGTGCCAGTAGTATTTCGGGAAGAACCGGGGAGCTGTTTTTT.